Following are 19 T cell receptor beta chains from one sample sequenced in a study of spatial heterogeneity in lung cancer. TCRdb independently ran MiXCR on the 5' RACE reads; one entry per CDR3 protein. The profile shows under 6,000 distinct CDR3 sequences, about 28% of them singletons. The time point was: sample taken at primary tumor resection. Material for sequencing was whole RNA from tumor, nontumor lung or frozen PBMC, left unsorted. The starting material was PBMCs, obtained at surgery. The receptors derive from a male donor with early-stage non-small cell lung cancer.

By sample share, this clonotype is medium-sized (0.01 to 0.1%). This sequence joins TRBV7-9 and TRBJ2-6, with D hard to call. From germline, CDR1 is SEHNR and CDR2 FQNEAQ (reference sequence). The V and J ends lost 3 bases and 2 bases respectively, with 8 bases between them. The CDR3 loop spans 15 amino acids. The CDR3 here is CASSLADPGANVLTF. The CDR3 nucleotides read TGTGCCAGCAGCTTGGCCGACCCTGGGGCCAACGTCCTGACTTTC.

There are a few counts of this clonotype. This sequence may be a read error, since a much larger clone differs from it by one base. The genes are TRBV28 and TRBJ2-2; TRBD2 is a possible D gene (5 bases). CDR1 is MDHEN, CDR2 SYDVKM, per germline. The CDR3 is 16 residues long. The DNA of the CDR3 is TGTGTCAGCGGCGAGTTTGGGCCCGAGAACACCGGGGAGCTGTTTTTT. Its protein product is CVSGEFGPENTGELFF.

This clonotype was observed at least ten times. The chain carries TRBV6-2 or TRBV6-3 and TRBJ2-7; unclear D gene. V dropped 2 bases and J dropped 4 bases, with 9 bases sitting between them. The CDR3 totals 13 residues. The germline V gene encodes CDR1 MNHEY and CDR2 SVGEGT. CDR3: CASSYGVEYEQYF. The CDR3 coding sequence is TGTGCCAGCAGTTACGGGGTTGAATACGAGCAGTACTTC.

This clonotype was detected many times. The gene calls are TRBV20-1 and TRBJ2-7; 7 positions match TRBD1. Germline V lookup: CDR1 DFQATT, CDR2 SNEGSKA (reference sequence). CDR3 length equals 14 residues. The V segment lost 1 base and the J segment 2 bases; nucleotides outside the gene matches: 5. DNA of the CDR3: TGCAGTGCTAGAGGATCAGGGGGTGCCTACGAGCAGTACTTC. Its translation: CSARGSGGAYEQYF.

The rearrangement uses TRBV12-3 or TRBV12-4 and TRBJ1-1; D is uncertain. The V end was cut by 6 bases, the J end by 11 bases, with 22 bases between. The length of the CDR3 is 14 residues. DNA for the CDR3: TGTGCCAGCAGCAGACTCGGTAACCCGGAGGTGGCTTTCTTT. Translating it yields CASSRLGNPEVAFF.

This clonotype is labeled as medium-sized. The chain combines TRBV6-5 with TRBJ2-1; D gene uncertain. Trimming cost V 5 bases and J 0 bases, with 11 bases left between them. This CDR3 spans 15 amino acids. Germline V gives CDR1 MNHEY, CDR2 SVGAGI. The CDR3 is CASSPQSGSYNEQFF. For the CDR3, the DNA is TGTGCCAGCAGTCCTCAATCGGGCTCCTACAATGAGCAGTTCTTC.

Sample share makes this clonotype medium-sized. The chain is built from TRBV7-8 and TRBJ2-7; maybe TRBD2 (7 bases). This CDR3 contains 13 residues. Germline V gene data show CDR1 as SGHVS and CDR2 as FQNEAQ. Between the trimmed V and J ends, which lost 7 bases and 0 bases, there was a span of 10 bases. In nucleotides, the CDR3 is TGTGCCAGCATCGCGGGGGCCTCCTACGAGCAGTACTTC. This sequence encodes CASIAGASYEQYF.

The V gene is TRBV5-6, the J gene TRBJ2-1, with D possibly matching TRBD2 (5 bases). The CDR3 contains 12 residues. V lost 0 bases, J lost 9 bases, and 7 bases lay in between. In germline, CDR1 is SGHDT, CDR2 YYEEEE. The CDR3 here is CASSLVSGEQFF. The CDR3 coding sequence is TGTGCCAGCAGCTTGGTAAGCGGTGAGCAGTTCTTC.

This clonotype turned up a few times. The CDR3 protein is CASSRSPGDRGKYNEQFF. DNA for the CDR3: TGTGCCAGCAGCCGCTCCCCCGGAGACAGGGGGAAGTACAATGAGCAGTTCTTC. The chain has TRBV7-6 and TRBJ2-1; 9 positions agree with TRBD1. Per the germline V gene, CDR1 is SGHVS and CDR2 is FNYEAQ. The CDR3 spans 18 residues. V trimming: 5 bases; J trimming: 4 bases; junction bases outside the gene matches: 15.

V usage is TRBV20-1 and J usage is TRBJ2-5; 7 nucleotides match TRBD1. V lost 3 bases and J lost 5; bases outside the gene matches: 6. The V gene's germline CDR1 is DFQATT and CDR2 SNEGSKA (reference sequence). CDR3 length: 13 residues. The CDR3 bases are TGCAGTGCTAGGAAGGGGGCTGGGGAGACCCAGTACTTC. Its protein is CSARKGAGETQYF.

The chain couples TRBV14 to TRBJ2-2; D gene unclear. The CDR3 is 12 residues long. V lost 6 bases and J lost 1, with 3 bases in between. Germline CDR1 SGHDN, CDR2 FVKESK. CDR3 in amino acids: CASRKNTGELFF. DNA for the CDR3: TGTGCCAGCAGGAAGAACACCGGGGAGCTGTTTTTT. Based on the CDR3 plus reference TRBV14 and TRBJ2-2, the full variable domain is EAGVTQFPSHSVIEKGQTVTLRCDPISGHDNLYWYRRVMGKEIKFLLHFVKESKQDESGMPNNRFLAERTGGTYSTLKVQPAELEDSGVYFCASRKNTGELFFGEGSRLTVL.

In its sample, this clonotype was seen a few times. The rearrangement joins TRBV7-3 to TRBJ2-3, with 10 nucleotides matching TRBD2. Trimming took 5 bases from V and 0 from J; bases not matched to a gene: 5. Germline CDR1 SGHTA, CDR2 FQGTGA. The CDR3 is 16 amino acids. CDR3 in amino acids: CASSPLLAGSTDTQYF. The CDR3 DNA reads TGTGCCAGCAGCCCGTTACTAGCGGGGAGCACAGATACGCAGTATTTT.

This clonotype was observed many times. For the CDR3, the DNA is TGTGCCTGGAGTACCCTAGAGACAGGCCCCTCCTACGAGCAGTACTTC. Its protein product is CAWSTLETGPSYEQYF. The chain combines TRBV30 with TRBJ2-7; TRBD1 is a possible D gene (6 bases). Germline V CDR1 and CDR2: GTSNPN, SVGIG (reference sequence). The ends were cut back, 2 bases at V and 0 bases at J, with 17 bases in the middle. The CDR3 covers 16 residues.

The rearrangement uses TRBV20-1 and TRBJ2-7; 8 bases match TRBD2. This CDR3 has 14 amino acids. The ends lost 1 base at V and 7 bases at J; junction bases unmatched: 9. CDR1 is DFQATT, CDR2 SNEGSKA, per germline (reference sequence). In DNA form, the CDR3 reads TGCAGTGCTAGAGTCGACGGGAGGGGTGGAGAGCAGTACTTC. It is translated as CSARVDGRGGEQYF.

This clonotype was observed many times. The gene calls are TRBV24-1 and TRBJ1-3; D unclear. There are 15 residues in the CDR3. V was clipped by 3 bases and J by 0 bases, with 8 bases between them. In germline, CDR1 is KGHDR, CDR2 SFDVKD. The CDR3 DNA follows: TGTGCCACCAGTGATCCACGGGGCTCTGGAAACACCATATATTTT. This sequence encodes CATSDPRGSGNTIYF.

This clonotype showed up just a few times. The V gene is TRBV28, the J gene TRBJ2-7; tentative D call: TRBD2 (6 bases). V shed 8 bases and J shed 5 bases, with 22 bases lying between them. Germline CDR1 and CDR2: MDHEN and SYDVKM. The CDR3 has 15 amino acids. The CDR3 bases are TGTGCCAGCGACACCCGGTGGGAGGTTCGGGACGAGCAGTACTTC. Its translation: CASDTRWEVRDEQYF.

The CDR3 here is CASSPSVNTEAFF. The CDR3 nucleotides read TGTGCCAGCAGCCCAAGCGTGAACACTGAAGCTTTCTTT. V gene TRBV14 combines with J gene TRBJ1-1; D gene ambiguous. The CDR3 consists of 13 residues. CDR1 and CDR2 from the germline V gene are SGHDN and FVKESK. V shed 4 bases and J shed 0 bases, with 6 bases lying between them.

By proportion, this clonotype is medium-sized. The J gene is TRBJ2-1, the V gene TRBV7-2, with D unresolved. Germline V lookup: CDR1 SGHTA, CDR2 FQGNSA. Trimming pared 1 base from V and 1 base from J, leaving 8 bases between. The CDR3 spans 15 residues. The CDR3 nucleotides are TGTGCCAGCAGCTTAGACCTGGGGTCCTACAATGAGCAGTTCTTC. It codes for CASSLDLGSYNEQFF.

The chain carries TRBV2 and TRBJ2-3; D unclear. Deletions cut 11 bases from V and 0 bases from J, with 12 bases between. Germline CDR1 and CDR2: SNHLY and FYNNEI. This CDR3 is built from 13 residues. For the CDR3, the DNA is TGTGCCTCCCAAAGTGAGAGCACAGATACGCAGTATTTT. Residues: CASQSESTDTQYF.